This entry lists 12 T cell receptor beta chains sequenced from one sample in a study of T cells in Graves' hyperthyroidism and ophthalmopathy. TCR beta CDR3 regions were amplified from RNA. Primed by the HTBI set, a first-round RT-PCR was run on the TCR CDR3. TCRdb passed the multiplex PCR reads through MiXCR, listing each CDR3 protein once. The sample consists of more than 350,000 distinct CDR3 sequences, 15% of them appearing once. The specimen sequenced was blood. Source of these receptors: a woman in her twenties or thirties with Graves' hyperthyroidism.

This clonotype was detected only a few times. The V call is TRBV7-9, the J call TRBJ2-7, with D perhaps matching TRBD2 (6 bases). CDR3 size: 16 residues. Looked up from germline, CDR1 is SEHNR and CDR2 is FQNEAQ (reference sequence). Trimming pared 4 bases from V and 0 bases from J, leaving 16 bases between. This chain's CDR3 is CASSSPRGLGSYEQYF. The CDR3 region has the DNA TGTGCCAGCAGCTCTCCCCGGGGGTTAGGCTCCTACGAGCAGTACTTC.

This clonotype was seen many times. This chain joins TRBV30 and TRBJ2-3; D may be TRBD2 (5 bases). Looked up from germline, CDR1 is GTSNPN and CDR2 is SVGIG (reference sequence). Trimming stripped 4 bases from V and 0 bases from J, with 8 bases between. The CDR3 loop spans 13 amino acids. CDR3 protein: CAWKLGSTDTQYF. The CDR3 DNA reads as TGTGCCTGGAAACTAGGTAGCACAGATACGCAGTATTTT.

This clonotype came up a few times. The chain couples TRBV27 to TRBJ2-7; TRBD2 agrees at 7 bases. Germline loops: CDR1 MNHEY, CDR2 SMNVEV (reference sequence). The J segment lost 2 bases and the V segment lost 8 bases, leaving 3 bases of the junction unmatched. The length of the CDR3 is 12 residues. This CDR3 reads CASQGLTYEQYF. The CDR3 region has the DNA TGTGCCAGCCAGGGACTAACCTACGAGCAGTACTTC.

Ten or more counts support this clonotype. This chain connects TRBV7-2 to TRBJ2-2; TRBD2 agrees at 9 bases. V gave up 0 bases and J gave up 4 bases; unmatched junction bases: 9. Germline-derived CDR1 and CDR2 are SGHTA and FQGNSA. The CDR3 consists of 18 residues. CDR3 region: CASSLAVFWREGTGELFF. CDR3 nucleotide sequence: TGTGCCAGCAGCTTAGCGGTATTCTGGCGGGAGGGCACCGGGGAGCTGTTTTTT.

This clonotype was seen more than once but under ten times. V and J are TRBV19 and TRBJ1-2, with 11 bases aligning to TRBD1. The germline V gene has CDR1 LNHDA and CDR2 SQIVND (reference sequence). J lost 4 bases, V lost 5 bases, and 9 bases had no gene match. The CDR3 is 16 amino acids. The CDR3 DNA is TGTGCCAGTAGTCGACGCTCGGGACAGGGGGGCTATGGCTACACCTTC. Translated: CASSRRSGQGGYGYTF.

This clonotype came up many times. This chain joins TRBV27 and TRBJ1-2; D gene uncertain. V was trimmed by 5 bases and J by 8 bases, leaving 12 bases between them. Germline V gives CDR1 MNHEY, CDR2 SMNVEV (reference sequence). The CDR3 contains 12 residues. Here the CDR3 DNA reads TGTGCCAGCAGTCCCTCCCTTGGAGGCTACACCTTC. Encoded protein: CASSPSLGGYTF.

This clonotype has ten or more counts. This rearrangement joins TRBV28 to TRBJ2-7, with 9 bases aligning to TRBD1. Germline CDR1 MDHEN, CDR2 SYDVKM. Trimming took 6 bases from V and 5 from J; bases not matched to a gene: 11. The CDR3 contains 15 residues. CDR3 DNA: TGTGCCAGCAGGAGCTCCCCGGACAGGGGTAACGAGCAGTACTTC. The encoded protein is CASRSSPDRGNEQYF. The whole variable domain, filled in from reference TRBV28 and TRBJ2-7, reads DVKVTQSSRYLVKRTGEKVFLECVQDMDHENMFWYRQDPGLGLRLIYFSYDVKMKEKGDIPEGYSVSREKKERFSLILESASTNQTSMYLCASRSSPDRGNEQYFGPGTRLTVT.

This clonotype has a count of ten or more. The chain joins TRBV28 to TRBJ2-5, with 9 bases that match TRBD1. The CDR3 runs to 15 residues. Germline V CDR1 and CDR2: MDHEN, SYDVKM. After removal of 3 bases from V and 5 bases from J, the junction contained 7 bases not matched to a gene. CDR3 coding DNA: TGTGCCAGCAGTTTCGTCACAGGGGGCGCCGAGACCCAGTACTTC. Translation gives CASSFVTGGAETQYF.

The table lists this clonotype with many counts. CDR3 region: CASTPGGGNTEAFF. The CDR3 DNA follows: TGTGCCAGCACCCCGGGCGGGGGGAACACTGAAGCTTTCTTT. J is TRBJ1-1 and V is TRBV3-1; the D gene is possibly TRBD1 (5 bases). In germline, CDR1 is LGHDT, CDR2 YNNKEL (reference sequence). The CDR3 length is 14 residues. Deletions cut 7 bases from V and 1 base from J, with 13 bases between.

V and J are TRBV20-1 and TRBJ2-7; no clear D gene. V lost 2 bases to trimming and J lost 2 bases, with 10 bases between them. Germline values: CDR1 DFQATT, CDR2 SNEGSKA (reference sequence). This CDR3 contains 13 residues. DNA of the CDR3: TGCAGTGCTAGACGCAGCGAGCCCTACGAGCAGTACTTC. Its protein product is CSARRSEPYEQYF.

This clonotype was seen ten or more times. This sequence joins TRBV19 and TRBJ1-1; D ambiguous. This CDR3 has 12 amino acids. The V and J ends lost 9 bases and 5 bases respectively, with 13 bases between them. Germline-derived CDR1 and CDR2 are LNHDA and SQIVND (reference sequence). In DNA, the CDR3 is TGTGCCAGCACGGACCGACGGACTGAAGCTTTCTTT. Protein sequence: CASTDRRTEAFF.

This clonotype has at least ten counts. The V and J genes are TRBV20-1 and TRBJ2-7; either TRBD1 or TRBD2 may supply D (5 bases each). Trimming pared 6 bases from V and 6 bases from J, leaving 12 bases between. This CDR3 contains 11 residues. Germline CDR1 DFQATT, CDR2 SNEGSKA (reference sequence). The CDR3, as DNA: TGCAGTGCAGACCTTGGGGGCGAGCAGTACTTC. Translating it yields CSADLGGEQYF.